A single TCR beta chain is shown here with its context. No antigen is known for it. cDNA synthesis used the whole RNA isolate, giving expressed TCRB sequences. Reads from naive, central memory and regulatory T cell samples averaged roughly 3.6 million. Data came from immunoSEQ multiplex PCR; TCRdb stores just in-frame clones and leaves some out. The sample lists 250,000 or so clones; about 25% were seen once. This entry comes from a study of beta chain features in type 1 diabetes. General observations from the study: When cDNA is sequenced, cells with high TCR expression could be over-represented.

The germline CDR1 and CDR2 sequences are MNHEY and SVGAGI. V dropped 5 bases and J dropped 5 bases, with 14 bases sitting between them. The CDR3 has 14 amino acids. Sorted populations all exceeded 95% purity. Sequencing used central memory CD4+ T cells from blood. The TCR originated in a young man in good health. The chain is built from TRBV6-5 and TRBJ2-3; D not resolved. CDR3 residues: CASSPLLLGDTQYF. CDR3 bases: TGTGCCAGCAGTCCATTGCTGCTTGGAGATACGCAGTATTTT.